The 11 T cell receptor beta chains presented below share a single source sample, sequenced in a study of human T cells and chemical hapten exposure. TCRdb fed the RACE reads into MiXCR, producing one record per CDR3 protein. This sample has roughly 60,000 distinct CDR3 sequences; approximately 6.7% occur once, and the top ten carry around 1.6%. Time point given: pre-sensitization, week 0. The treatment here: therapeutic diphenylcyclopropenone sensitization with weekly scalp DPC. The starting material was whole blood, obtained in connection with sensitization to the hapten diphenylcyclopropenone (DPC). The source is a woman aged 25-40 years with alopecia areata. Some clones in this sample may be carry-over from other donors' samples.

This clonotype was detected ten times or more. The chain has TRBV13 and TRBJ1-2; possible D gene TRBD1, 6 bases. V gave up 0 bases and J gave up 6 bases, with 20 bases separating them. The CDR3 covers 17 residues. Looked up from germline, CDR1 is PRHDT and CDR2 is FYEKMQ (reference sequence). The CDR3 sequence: CASSLGRRRTGFDGYTF. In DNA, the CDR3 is TGTGCCAGCAGCTTAGGTAGGCGGCGCACAGGGTTCGATGGCTACACCTTC.

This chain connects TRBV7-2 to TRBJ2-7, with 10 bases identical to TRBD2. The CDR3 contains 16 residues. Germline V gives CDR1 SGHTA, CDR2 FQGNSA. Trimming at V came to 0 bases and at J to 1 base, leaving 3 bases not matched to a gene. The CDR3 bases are TGTGCCAGCAGCTTAGCCCCTAGCGGGGGTTCCTACGAGCAGTACTTC. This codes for CASSLAPSGGSYEQYF.

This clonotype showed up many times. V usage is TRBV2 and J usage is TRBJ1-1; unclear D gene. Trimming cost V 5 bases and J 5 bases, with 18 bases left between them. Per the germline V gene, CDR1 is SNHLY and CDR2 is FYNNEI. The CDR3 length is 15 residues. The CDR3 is CASSYHLVGRTEAFF. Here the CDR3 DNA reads TGTGCCAGCAGTTACCATTTGGTGGGGAGGACTGAAGCTTTCTTT.

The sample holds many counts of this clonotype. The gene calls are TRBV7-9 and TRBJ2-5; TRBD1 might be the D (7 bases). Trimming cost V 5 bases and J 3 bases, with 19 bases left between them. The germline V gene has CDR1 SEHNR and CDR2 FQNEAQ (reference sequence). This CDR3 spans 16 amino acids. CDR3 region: CASSAKATRGEETQYF. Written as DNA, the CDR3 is TGTGCCAGCAGCGCCAAAGCAACCAGGGGGGAAGAGACCCAGTACTTC.

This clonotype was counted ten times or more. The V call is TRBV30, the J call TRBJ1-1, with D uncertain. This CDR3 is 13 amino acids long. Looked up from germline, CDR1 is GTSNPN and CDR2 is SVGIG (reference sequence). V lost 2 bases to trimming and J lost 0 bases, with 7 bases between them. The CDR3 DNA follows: TGTGCCTGGAGTCGGGGAGTGAACACTGAAGCTTTCTTT. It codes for CAWSRGVNTEAFF.

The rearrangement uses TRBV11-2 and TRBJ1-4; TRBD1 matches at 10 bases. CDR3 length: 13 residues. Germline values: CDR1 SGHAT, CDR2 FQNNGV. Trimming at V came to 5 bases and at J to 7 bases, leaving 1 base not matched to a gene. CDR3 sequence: CASSRTGGEKLFF. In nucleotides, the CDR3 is TGTGCCAGCAGCAGGACAGGGGGTGAAAAACTGTTTTTT.

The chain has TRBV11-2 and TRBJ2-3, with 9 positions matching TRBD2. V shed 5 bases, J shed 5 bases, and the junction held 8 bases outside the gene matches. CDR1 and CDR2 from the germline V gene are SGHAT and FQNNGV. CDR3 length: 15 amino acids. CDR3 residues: CASSLRGGALDTQYF. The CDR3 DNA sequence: TGTGCCAGCAGCCTCCGCGGGGGGGCCTTAGATACGCAGTATTTT. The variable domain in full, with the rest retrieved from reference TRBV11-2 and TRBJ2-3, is EAGVAQSPRYKIIEKRQSVAFWCNPISGHATLYWYQQILGQGPKLLIQFQNNGVVDDSQLPKDRFSAERLKGVDSTLKIQPAKLEDSAVYLCASSLRGGALDTQYFGPGTRLTVL.

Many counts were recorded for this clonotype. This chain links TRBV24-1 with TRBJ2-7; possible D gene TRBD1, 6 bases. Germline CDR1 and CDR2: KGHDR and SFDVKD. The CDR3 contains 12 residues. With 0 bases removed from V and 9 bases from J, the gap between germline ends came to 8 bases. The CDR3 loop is CATSDLTGPQYF. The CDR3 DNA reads TGTGCCACCAGTGATTTGACAGGGCCGCAGTACTTC.

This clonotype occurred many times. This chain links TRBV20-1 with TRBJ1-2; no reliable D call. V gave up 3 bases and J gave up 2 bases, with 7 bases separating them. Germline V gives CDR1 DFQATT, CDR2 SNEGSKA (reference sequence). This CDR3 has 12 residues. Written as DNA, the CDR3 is TGCAGTGCTAGTGCAGGAAACTATGGCTACACCTTC. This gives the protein CSASAGNYGYTF.

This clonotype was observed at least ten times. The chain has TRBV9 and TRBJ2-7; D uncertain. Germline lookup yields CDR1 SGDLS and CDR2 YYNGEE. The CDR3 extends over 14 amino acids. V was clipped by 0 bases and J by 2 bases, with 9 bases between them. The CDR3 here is CASSVDTYTYEQYF. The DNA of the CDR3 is TGTGCCAGCAGCGTAGATACGTACACCTACGAGCAGTACTTC.

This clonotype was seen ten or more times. As DNA, the CDR3 is TGTGCCAGCAGCAGGTACCAGGGGAGCACTGAAGCTTTCTTT. Translated, it gives CASSRYQGSTEAFF. The chain carries TRBV7-2 and TRBJ1-1; possibly TRBD1 for D (6 bases). The V gene's germline CDR1 is SGHTA and CDR2 FQGNSA. Trimming stripped 5 bases from V and 4 bases from J, with 14 bases between. The CDR3 runs to 14 residues.